The entry below gives a single TCR beta chain sequence along with its context. Its antigen is not known. The ends lost 7 bases at V and 2 bases at J; junction bases unmatched: 6. The CDR3 sequence is 14 residues long. CDR1 is MDHEN, CDR2 SYDVKM, per germline. Clones were read by immunoSEQ multiplex PCR, and TCRdb kept only the in-frame ones, dropping some. The sample has under 20,000 clones, around 97% seen once. These data come from a study of monozygotic twins with cystic fibrosis. The study's findings and limits: Nucleotide-identical clonotype sharing was significantly higher within monozygotic CF twin pairs than between unrelated CF individuals.

The gene calls are TRBV28 and TRBJ2-7; 9 bases match TRBD1. This receptor was obtained from a woman aged 25 to 39 with cystic fibrosis. The material sequenced was blood. Here the CDR3 reads CASTTGTGTYEQYF. In nucleotides, the CDR3 is TGTGCCAGCACCACCGGGACAGGGACCTACGAGCAGTACTTC.